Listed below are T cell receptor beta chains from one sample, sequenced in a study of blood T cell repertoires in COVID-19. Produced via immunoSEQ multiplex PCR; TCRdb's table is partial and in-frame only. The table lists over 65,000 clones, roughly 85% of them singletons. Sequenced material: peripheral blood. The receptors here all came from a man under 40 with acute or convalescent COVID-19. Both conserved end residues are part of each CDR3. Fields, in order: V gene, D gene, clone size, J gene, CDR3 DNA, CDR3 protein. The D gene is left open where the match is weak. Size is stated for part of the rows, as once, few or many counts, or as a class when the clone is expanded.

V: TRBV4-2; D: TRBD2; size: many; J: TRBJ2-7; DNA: TGTGCCAGCAGCCTTAAACTAGCGGGAGACGAGCAGTACTTC; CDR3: CASSLKLAGDEQYF
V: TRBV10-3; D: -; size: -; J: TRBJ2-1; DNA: TGTGCCATCAAGAGTACGGAGGGGAATGAGCAGTTCTTC; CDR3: CAIKSTEGNEQFF
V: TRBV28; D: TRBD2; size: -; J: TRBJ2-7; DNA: TGTGCCAGCAGTTTAGGGACTAGCGGGAGGGCCTACGAGCAGTACTTC; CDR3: CASSLGTSGRAYEQYF
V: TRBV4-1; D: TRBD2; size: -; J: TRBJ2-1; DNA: TGCGCCAGCAGCCAAGGACGGGAGGGCTATCGGTTAAATGAGCAGTTCTTC; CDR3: CASSQGREGYRLNEQFF
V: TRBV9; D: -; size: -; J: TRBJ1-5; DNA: TGTGCCAGCGGGGCCAATCAGCCCCAGCATTTT; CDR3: CASGANQPQHF
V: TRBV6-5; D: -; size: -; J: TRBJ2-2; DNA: TGTGCCAGCAGTTACTCGGCGGGGAACACCGGGGAGCTGTTTTTT; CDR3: CASSYSAGNTGELFF
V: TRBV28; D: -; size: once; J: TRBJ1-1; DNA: TGTGCCAGCAGTTTCGCCAGGTCCATGAACACTGAAGCTTTCTTT; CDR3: CASSFARSMNTEAFF
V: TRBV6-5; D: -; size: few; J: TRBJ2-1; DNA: TGTGCCAGCAGCTATGACAATGAGCAGTTCTTC; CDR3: CASSYDNEQFF
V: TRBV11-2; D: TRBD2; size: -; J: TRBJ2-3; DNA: TGTGCCAGCAGCCTAAGCGGGAGGGCCTTCGATACGCAGTATTTT; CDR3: CASSLSGRAFDTQYF
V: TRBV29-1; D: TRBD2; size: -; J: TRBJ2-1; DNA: TGCAGCGGTGGTCTAGCGGGAGGGCGAAGTATGTTCAATGAGCAGTTCTTC; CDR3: CSGGLAGGRSMFNEQFF
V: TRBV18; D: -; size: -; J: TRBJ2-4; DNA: TGTGCCAGCTCACCAGGCCCCAGGGAGGTTAACATTCAGTACTTC; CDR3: CASSPGPREVNIQYF
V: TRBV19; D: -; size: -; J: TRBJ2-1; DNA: TGTGCCAGTAGTATTGCAGCGGAGGGCTACAATGAGCAGTTCTTC; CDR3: CASSIAAEGYNEQFF
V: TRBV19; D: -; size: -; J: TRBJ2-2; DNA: TGTGCCAGTAGTTTACAGACAGGACGGGGCGGGGAGCTGTTTTTT; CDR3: CASSLQTGRGGELFF
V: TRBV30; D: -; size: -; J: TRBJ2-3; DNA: TGTGCCTGGACTCGGACTTGGGCAGATACGCAGTATTTT; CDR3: CAWTRTWADTQYF
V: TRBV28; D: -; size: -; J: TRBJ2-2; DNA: TGTGCCAGCCACAGAACGAACACCGGGGAGCTGTTTTTT; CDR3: CASHRTNTGELFF
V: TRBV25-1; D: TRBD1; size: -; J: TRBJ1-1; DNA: TGTGCCAGCAGTGAATCGACAGGGGTGAACACTGAAGCTTTCTTT; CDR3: CASSESTGVNTEAFF
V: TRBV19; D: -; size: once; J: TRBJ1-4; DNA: TGTGCCAGTAGTCTACAGGGTGAAAAACTGTTTTTT; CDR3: CASSLQGEKLFF
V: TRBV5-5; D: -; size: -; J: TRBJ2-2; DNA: TGTGCCAGCAGCTTGCTAACGAACACCGGGGAGCTGTTTTTT; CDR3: CASSLLTNTGELFF
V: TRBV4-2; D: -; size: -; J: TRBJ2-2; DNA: TGTGCCAGCAGCCAAGATCGGGGGATGTTTTTT; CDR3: CASSQDRGMFF
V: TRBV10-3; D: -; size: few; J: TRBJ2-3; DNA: TGTGCCATCAGTGAGTCGATTGGGCCAGCAGGGGTATCTAGCACAGATACGCAGTATTTT; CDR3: CAISESIGPAGVSSTDTQYF
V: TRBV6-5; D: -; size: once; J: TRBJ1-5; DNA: TGTGCCAGCAGTTACTTTCAGGTGAATCAGCCCCAGCATTTT; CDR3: CASSYFQVNQPQHF
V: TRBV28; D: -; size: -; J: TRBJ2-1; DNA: TGTGCCATTATCAATAGCGGAGCCCCGTCGGAGGGGCAGTTCTTC; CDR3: CAIINSGAPSEGQFF
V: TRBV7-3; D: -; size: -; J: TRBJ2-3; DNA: TGTGCCAGCAGCCAGTCATCAGGGGCAGATACGCAGTATTTT; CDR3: CASSQSSGADTQYF
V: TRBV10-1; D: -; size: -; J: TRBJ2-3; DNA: TGCGCCAGCAGCCAGGCATCCCTCGATACGCAGTATTTT; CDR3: CASSQASLDTQYF
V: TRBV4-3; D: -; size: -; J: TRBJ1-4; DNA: TGCGCCAGCAGCCAAGATCGGGGGTACAGTGAAAAACTGTTTTTT; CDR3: CASSQDRGYSEKLFF
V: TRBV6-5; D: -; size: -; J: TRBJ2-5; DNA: TGTGCCAGCAGGGGCCTATGGGACTACCAAGAGACCCAGTACTTC; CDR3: CASRGLWDYQETQYF
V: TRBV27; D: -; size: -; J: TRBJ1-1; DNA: TGTGCCAGCTCCCAGGGGCTGAACACTGAAGCTTTCTTT; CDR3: CASSQGLNTEAFF
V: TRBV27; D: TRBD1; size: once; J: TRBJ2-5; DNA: TGTGCCAGCAGTTTACCCGGGACAGGGGAGACCCAGTACTTC; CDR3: CASSLPGTGETQYF
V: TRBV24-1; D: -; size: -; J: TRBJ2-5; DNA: TGTGCCACCAGTGATTTGGTTTGGGGGCGGGAGACCCAGTACTTC; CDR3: CATSDLVWGRETQYF
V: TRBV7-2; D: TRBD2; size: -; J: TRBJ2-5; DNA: TGTGCCAGCAGCTCCGGACTAGCGGGAGGGCAAGAGACCCAGTACTTC; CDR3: CASSSGLAGGQETQYF
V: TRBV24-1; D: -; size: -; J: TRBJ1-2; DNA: TGTGCCACCAGTGATTTTCTCGGGAACGGCTACACCTTC; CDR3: CATSDFLGNGYTF
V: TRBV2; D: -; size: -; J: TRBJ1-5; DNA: TGTGCCAGCGGGGACACCAATCAGCCCCAGCATTTT; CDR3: CASGDTNQPQHF
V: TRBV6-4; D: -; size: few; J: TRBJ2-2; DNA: TGTGCCAGCAGTGACGACAGCACCGGGGAGCTGTTTTTT; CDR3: CASSDDSTGELFF
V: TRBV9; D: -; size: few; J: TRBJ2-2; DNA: TGTGCCAGCAGCGTAGAGGGGGTAACCGGGGAGCTGTTTTTT; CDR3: CASSVEGVTGELFF
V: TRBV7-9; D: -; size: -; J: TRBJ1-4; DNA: TGTGCCAGCAATCCGGGACTGGCTGAAAAACTGTTTTTT; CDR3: CASNPGLAEKLFF
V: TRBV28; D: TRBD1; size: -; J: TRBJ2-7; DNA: TGTGCCAGCAGTCGGCTGACAGGGATCACCGAGCAGTACTTC; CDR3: CASSRLTGITEQYF
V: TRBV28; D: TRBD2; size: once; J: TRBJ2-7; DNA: TGTGCCAGCAGTCCCCCCCTAGTGGCGGGAGCCTACGAGCAGTACTTC; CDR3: CASSPPLVAGAYEQYF
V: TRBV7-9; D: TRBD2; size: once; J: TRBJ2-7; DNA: TGTGCCAGCAGTACCGGGACTAGCGGCTACGAGCAGTACTTC; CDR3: CASSTGTSGYEQYF
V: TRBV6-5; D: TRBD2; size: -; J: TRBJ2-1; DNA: TGTGCCAGCCGGGCTAGCGGGAGTTACAATGAGCAGTTCTTC; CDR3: CASRASGSYNEQFF
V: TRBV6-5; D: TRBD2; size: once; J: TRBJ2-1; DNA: TGTGCCAGCCTACTAGCGGAGTACAATGAGCAGTTCTTC; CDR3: CASLLAEYNEQFF
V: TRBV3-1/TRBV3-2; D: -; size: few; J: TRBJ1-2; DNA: TGTGCCAGCAGCCAAAGGGGTAACTATGGCTACACCTTC; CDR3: CASSQRGNYGYTF
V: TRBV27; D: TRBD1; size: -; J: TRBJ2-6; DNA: TGTGCCAGCACGACAGGGGAGATCTCTGGGGCCAACGTCCTGACTTTC; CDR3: CASTTGEISGANVLTF
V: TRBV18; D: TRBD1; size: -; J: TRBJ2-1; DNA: TGTGCCAGCTCACGGGACAGGGATGAGCAGTTCTTC; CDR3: CASSRDRDEQFF
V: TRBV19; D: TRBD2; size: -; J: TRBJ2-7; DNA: TGTGCCAGTAGTGTTGCTAGCGGGAGCTCCTACGAGCAGTACTTC; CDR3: CASSVASGSSYEQYF
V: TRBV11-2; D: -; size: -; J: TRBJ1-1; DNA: TGTGCCAGCAGCTTAGATCGGGAAGGAAAAGCTTTCTTT; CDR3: CASSLDREGKAFF
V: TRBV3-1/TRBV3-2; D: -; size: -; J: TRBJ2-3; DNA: TGTGCCAGCAGCCAAAACCGAGTGACGCAGTATTTT; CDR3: CASSQNRVTQYF
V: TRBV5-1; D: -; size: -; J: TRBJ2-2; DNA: TGCGCCAGCAGCCCCCTGAGGGGGAGTCCTACCGGGGAGCTGTTTTTT; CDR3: CASSPLRGSPTGELFF
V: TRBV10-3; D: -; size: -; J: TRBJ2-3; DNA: TGTGCCATCAGTGGGGGGGGCACAGATACGCAGTATTTT; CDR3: CAISGGGTDTQYF
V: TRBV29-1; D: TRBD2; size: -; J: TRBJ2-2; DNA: TGCAGCGTTGTCGGACTAGTATCCGGGGAGCTGTTTTTT; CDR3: CSVVGLVSGELFF
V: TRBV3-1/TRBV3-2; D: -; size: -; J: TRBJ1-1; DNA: TGTGCCAGCAGCCCTTTGGGCGCCTCCAACACTGAAGCTTTCTTT; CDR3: CASSPLGASNTEAFF
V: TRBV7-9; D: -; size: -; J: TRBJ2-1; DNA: TGTGCCAGCAGCCCGAAATCCGGGGACTGGGGGCAGTTCTTC; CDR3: CASSPKSGDWGQFF
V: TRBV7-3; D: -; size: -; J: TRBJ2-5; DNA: TGTGCCAGCAGCTTAGTTCCGGGGTCCGAAGAGACCCAGTACTTC; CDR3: CASSLVPGSEETQYF
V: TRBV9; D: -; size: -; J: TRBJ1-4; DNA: TGTGCCAGCAGCGCCGACAGCTCAACTAATGAAAAACTGTTTTTT; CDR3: CASSADSSTNEKLFF
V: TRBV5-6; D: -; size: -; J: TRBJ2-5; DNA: TGTGCCAGCAGTTATCGTGGGACACAAGGGGAGACCCAGTACTTC; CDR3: CASSYRGTQGETQYF
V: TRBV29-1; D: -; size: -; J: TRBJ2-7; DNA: TGCAGCGTTGATTCTCAGGGGTACGAGCAGTACTTC; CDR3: CSVDSQGYEQYF
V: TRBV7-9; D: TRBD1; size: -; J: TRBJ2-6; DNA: TGTGCCAGCAGCTCGCACCGGGACAGGGTATCTGGGGCCAACGTCCTGACTTTC; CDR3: CASSSHRDRVSGANVLTF
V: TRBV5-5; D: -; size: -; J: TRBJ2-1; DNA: TGTGCCAGCAGCCCCGACTACTTCTCCTACAATGAGCAGTTCTTC; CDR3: CASSPDYFSYNEQFF